The 6 T cell receptor beta chains below come from one sample, sequenced in a study of beta chain features in type 1 diabetes. Expressed TCRB transcripts were sequenced after all isolated RNA was converted to cDNA. TCRdb's table, derived via immunoSEQ multiplex PCR, lists solely in-frame clones and lacks some. The data show some 250,000 clones, 25% to 35% seen once. Sequenced: central memory CD4+ T cells from blood. The receptors were sampled from a man under 40 in good health.

The CDR3 protein is CASTPNSYGYTF. The CDR3 coding sequence is TGTGCCAGTACCCCGAATTCCTATGGCTACACCTTC. The chain recombines TRBV19 with TRBJ1-2; D remains ambiguous. CDR3 length: 12 residues. The V end was cut by 7 bases, the J end by 4 bases, with 10 bases between. Looked up from germline, CDR1 is LNHDA and CDR2 is SQIVND (reference sequence).

As concerns this clone: The CDR3 does not end in the conserved phenylalanine or tryptophan, so this is likely a read error. The DNA is left out, because the CDR3 cannot be placed on it with certainty; the CDR3 is given as TCRdb lists it. The chain combines TRBV30 with TRBJ2-4. The CDR3 is 8 amino acids in total, end residues counted. Germline V gives CDR1 GTSNPN, CDR2 SVGIG (reference sequence). This CDR3 is CAWSVTPP.

Only a few counts were recorded for this clone. The chain carries TRBV5-4 and TRBJ2-5, with D possibly being TRBD1 (6 bases). This CDR3 comprises 15 residues. Germline V CDR1 and CDR2: SGHNT, YYREEE (reference sequence). The V end lost 3 bases, the J end lost 6 bases, and 18 bases lay between the germline ends. The CDR3 loop reads CASSSSQQGSKTQYF. In DNA form, the CDR3 reads TGTGCCAGCAGCTCCTCCCAACAGGGTTCGAAGACCCAGTACTTC.

This clone has just a few counts. The chain couples TRBV7-2 to TRBJ1-2; TRBD1 might be the D (6 bases). Trimming cost V 5 bases and J 3 bases, with 13 bases left between them. The CDR3 length is 14 residues. Germline CDR1 reads SGHTA; CDR2 reads FQGNSA. The CDR3 nucleotides are TGTGCCAGCAGCCCCCCGTACAGGGACTATGGCTACACCTTC. This sequence encodes CASSPPYRDYGYTF.

The rearrangement uses TRBV18 and TRBJ2-5; no firm D call. The CDR3 covers 13 residues. CDR1 and CDR2 (germline): KGHSH, LQKENI. V was clipped by 3 bases and J by 3 bases, with 8 bases between them. CDR3 in DNA: TGTGCCAGCTCACCTCAGCAGGAAGAGACCCAGTACTTC. Translation gives CASSPQQEETQYF.

This clone has only one observation. This chain uses TRBV6-5 with TRBJ2-1, with TRBD2 matching over 7 bases. The ends lost 10 bases at V and 0 bases at J; junction bases unmatched: 9. In germline, CDR1 is MNHEY, CDR2 SVGAGI. This CDR3 contains 15 residues. CDR3 region: CATKPRTSSYNEQFF. The CDR3 DNA follows: TGTGCCACTAAACCACGGACTAGCTCCTACAATGAGCAGTTCTTC.